A single sample gave rise to the 6 T cell receptor beta chains below, sequenced in a study of blood T cell repertoires in COVID-19. Profiling relied on immunoSEQ multiplex PCR, and the TCRdb table lists in-frame clones only, not all of them. The table includes about 200,000 clones, roughly 84% detected once. Sequencing used peripheral blood. The source of these receptors is a woman aged 40 to 50 who had recovered from COVID-19.

J is TRBJ2-7 and V is TRBV6-5, with TRBD1 matching over 8 bases. The length of the CDR3 is 16 residues. Germline CDR1 reads MNHEY; CDR2 reads SVGAGI. V lost 2 bases, J lost 7 bases, and 13 bases stayed unmatched. In nucleotides, the CDR3 is TGTGCCAGCAGTTACCTACCGGACAGGGCTGCAGGAGAGCAGTACTTC. This gives the protein CASSYLPDRAAGEQYF.

The chain links TRBV4-3 to TRBJ2-1; TRBD2 agrees at 8 bases. The V gene end was trimmed by 4 bases and the J gene end by 4 bases; junction bases not matched to a gene: 6. Germline V gives CDR1 LGHNA, CDR2 YSLEER. CDR3 size: 15 residues. CDR3 in DNA: TGCGCCAGCAGCCCCGCGCTAGCGGGTTACAATGAGCAGTTCTTC. This encodes CASSPALAGYNEQFF.

This clone was seen only a few times. The chain employs TRBV6-5 and TRBJ1-5, with TRBD1 identical over 10 bases. The V gene's germline CDR1 is MNHEY and CDR2 SVGAGI. The ends lost 7 bases at V and 5 bases at J; junction bases unmatched: 8. CDR3 length: 15 amino acids. DNA for the CDR3: TGTGCCAGCATCCTAGTGGGGACAGGGGATCAGCCCCAGCATTTT. Its translation: CASILVGTGDQPQHF.

The chain employs TRBV29-1 and TRBJ2-4, with 10 nucleotides matching TRBD2. In germline, CDR1 is SQVTM, CDR2 ANQGSEA. V was pared by 7 bases and J by 4 bases, with 4 bases of the junction left unmatched. The CDR3 length is 13 residues. CDR3 residues: CSGRLAGKNIQYF. The CDR3 coding sequence is TGCAGCGGCAGACTAGCGGGTAAAAACATTCAGTACTTC.

V usage is TRBV9 and J usage is TRBJ2-5; no definite D call. This CDR3 is 13 amino acids long. Germline V CDR1 and CDR2: SGDLS, YYNGEE. Trimming shortened V by 1 base and J by 11 bases, and 15 bases separated the two germline ends. The CDR3 DNA follows: TGTGCCAGCAGCGTATCTAGTCATGGATTTCAGTACTTC. This gives the protein CASSVSSHGFQYF.

The rearrangement uses TRBV7-3 and TRBJ2-1; D gene unclear. V dropped 5 bases and J dropped 5 bases, with 10 bases sitting between them. Germline V gives CDR1 SGHTA, CDR2 FQGTGA. The CDR3 spans 13 residues. As DNA, the CDR3 is TGTGCCAGCAGCCGGCCCGCGGACAATGAGCAGTTCTTC. Translated, it gives CASSRPADNEQFF.